The text below deals with one T cell receptor (beta chain). The target of this receptor is not known. The record has no base qualities; no much larger clone is one base away. The data derive from a study of memory CD4+ T cells and cytomegalovirus serostatus (dated by TCRdb to the late 2010s). Regarding the complete study: A total of 35 or so healthy Belgian adults, of whom 9 were CMV seropositive and about 25 were CMV seronegative, were included in the cohort. CD4+ memory TCRbeta repertoires of a Belgian cohort with known cytomegalovirus serostatus were sequenced in order to replicate a published TCR-based CMV serostatus classifier.

Genomic DNA was extracted from sorted cells with the Quick-DNA Microprep Kit. Amplification of TCRbeta DNA was done with the immunoSEQ hsTCRbeta kit, following the protocol from the manufacturer. An Illumina MiSeq instrument was used to sequence the TCRbeta libraries. As for the original processing: After out-of-frame sequences were removed, 2.4 million or so distinct TCRbeta sequences remained, averaging approximately 67,000 per individual. Each individual was scored using the number of 164 previously reported CMV-associated TCRbeta sequences that the individual carried and the total number of productive distinct TCRbeta sequences. A beta-binomial model was reimplemented in Python, and scikit-learn random forests with default parameters were trained on US cohort data. Classifier performance on the Belgian cohort was summarized as median AUC with percentile confidence intervals over 10,000 bootstrap iterations. TCRdb took this table from immuneACCESS and kept in-frame rearrangements with V and J called. Such tables lack part of the clones; where checked against another copy, unresolved V genes explain under half of the gap, and the rest is unexplained. Clone size and the V and J calls come from that table; the DNA yielded D and trimming. The sample table records 50,000 to 65,000 clones; roughly 78% of these occur just once. In total, the top ten clones hold about 0.77% of the sample.

General study outcomes and caveats: The results were interpreted as suggesting that the CMV-associated TCR signature is mostly present in the CD4+ memory repertoire. Of 164 previously reported CMV-associated TCRbeta sequences, some 67 appeared in the CD4+ memory repertoires, each in one to five individuals. CMV serostatus prediction reached a median bootstrapped AUC of 0.95 with the original framework and 0.85 to 0.91 with a US-trained random forest. Only CD4+CD45RO+ memory cells were sequenced, unlike the original study, which covered naive and memory CD4+ and CD8+ populations. On the Belgian cohort, the classifier built on the original framework reached a median bootstrapped AUC of approximately 0.95, with a 95% CI of 0.76-1.00.

Single viable CD3+CD4+CD8-CD45RO+ cells were sorted as memory CD4+ T cells on a FACSAria II. CMV serostatus was assessed using a Roche Elecsys assay, by which serum IgG against CMV pp150, pp28, p38 and p52 was detected. After thawing, total CD4+ T cells were enriched by positive selection with CD4 magnetic microbeads. The samples came from a different study that was designed specifically to examine the CD4+ T cell memory repertoire. Peripheral blood mononuclear cells were isolated and cryopreserved following standard operating procedures; serum was stored at -80 °C. Staining used CD3-PerCP (BW264/56), CD4-APC (RPA-T4), CD45RO-PE (UCHT1) and CD8-Pacific Orange (3B5) antibodies, with Sytox blue excluding non-viable cells. The sample consisted of memory CD4+ T cells from blood. The sequence derives from an adult in good health and CMV-seronegative.

The sequenced DNA: TGTGCCAGCAGCTCCACCGGGGGTAGCACAGATACGCAGTATTTT. Its protein is CASSSTGGSTDTQYF. Recombination joined TRBV7-6 with TRBJ2-3, and perhaps TRBD2 as D gene, on 6 matching bases. V gives up 4 bases and J gives up 0 bases, and the segment between their germline ends measures 11 bases. Based on the germline V gene, the CDR1 and CDR2 sequences are SGHVS and FNYEAQ. Including the terminal cysteine and phenylalanine, the CDR3 comprises 15 residues. Solely the CDR3 DNA is kept, with 45 bases framed from the first base. Where the CDR3 stops, the reference TRBV7-6 and TRBJ2-3 genes take over; the full variable domain is GAGVSQSPRYKVTKRGQDVALRCDPISGHVSLYWYRQALGQGPEFLTYFNYEAQQDKSGLPNDRFSAERPEGSISTLTIQRTEQRDSAMYRCASSSTGGSTDTQYFGPGTRLTVL.